The 26 T cell receptor beta chains reported below all come from one sample, sequenced in a study of blood T cell repertoires in COVID-19. Sequencing was performed with immunoSEQ multiplex PCR; in TCRdb, only in-frame clones are kept and a portion is missing. Seen here are roughly 150,000 clones, about four fifths observed once, and the top ten hold roughly 18%. Source material: PBMCs or T cells enriched from blood (not recorded which). These receptors were obtained from a man aged 55 to 70 who had recovered from COVID-19.

This clone has more than one count but fewer than ten. The chain recombines TRBV6-5 with TRBJ1-2; D is unresolved. The CDR3 covers 16 residues. Trimming left V 0 bases short and J 4 bases short, with 15 bases between. CDR1 is MNHEY, CDR2 SVGAGI, per germline. CDR3 sequence: CASSYSGPGMSYGYTF. CDR3 bases: TGTGCCAGCAGTTACTCGGGCCCGGGGATGAGCTATGGCTACACCTTC.

The chain links TRBV14 to TRBJ2-7; 8 bases agree with TRBD1. Germline lookup yields CDR1 SGHDN and CDR2 FVKESK. The CDR3 is 15 amino acids. J lost 5 bases, V lost 5 bases, and 11 bases had no gene match. This CDR3 is CASSEIRDRRHEQYF. The CDR3 bases are TGTGCCAGCAGCGAAATCCGGGACAGGAGGCACGAGCAGTACTTC.

This clone was recorded a few times. The rearrangement uses TRBV13 and TRBJ1-6; 11 nucleotides agree with TRBD1. CDR3 size: 17 residues. Germline V gives CDR1 PRHDT, CDR2 FYEKMQ (reference sequence). With 5 bases clipped from V and 4 bases from J, the junction kept 7 bases outside the gene matches. CDR3 in DNA: TGTGCCAGCAGCCAGACGGGACAGGGGGAGTATAATTCACCCCTCCACTTT. It codes for CASSQTGQGEYNSPLHF.

This clone was observed once. V gene TRBV5-6 combines with J gene TRBJ2-1; D not resolved. The CDR3 sequence is 12 residues long. V was shortened by 6 bases and J by 14 bases, with 18 bases between the two germline ends. The germline V gene encodes CDR1 SGHDT and CDR2 YYEEEE. CDR3 residues: CASTSSRHREFF. CDR3 nucleotide sequence: TGTGCCAGCACCTCCTCGAGGCATCGGGAGTTCTTC.

The rearrangement joins TRBV18 to TRBJ2-3; 8 nucleotides line up with TRBD2. Germline V gives CDR1 KGHSH, CDR2 LQKENI. This CDR3 contains 18 residues. Trimming at V came to 0 bases and at J to 0 bases, leaving 8 bases not matched to a gene. CDR3 sequence reads: CASSPPASGFASTDTQYF. The CDR3 bases are TGTGCCAGCTCACCACCGGCTAGCGGGTTTGCTAGCACAGATACGCAGTATTTT.

The chain uses TRBV9 and TRBJ2-7, with a weak D call TRBD2 (6 bases). Trimming left V 1 base short and J 3 bases short, with 11 bases between. The CDR3 spans 14 residues. The germline CDR1 and CDR2 sequences are SGDLS and YYNGEE. The CDR3 coding sequence is TGTGCCAGCAGCGTATACGCGGGAATCTACGAGCAGTACTTC. Amino acid sequence: CASSVYAGIYEQYF.

CDR3 sequence: CASSSTWGSTPGELFF. The CDR3 region has the DNA TGTGCCAGCAGCTCAACCTGGGGCAGCACACCGGGGGAGCTGTTTTTT. J is TRBJ2-2 and V is TRBV11-2; D perhaps matches TRBD1 (5 bases). This CDR3 is built from 16 residues. V lost 4 bases and J lost 8, with 20 bases in between. The germline V gene has CDR1 SGHAT and CDR2 FQNNGV.

The chain links TRBV11-2 to TRBJ2-3; TRBD2 is a possible D gene (8 bases). The V end was cut by 7 bases, the J end by 4 bases, with 24 bases between. Germline loops: CDR1 SGHAT, CDR2 FQNNGV. This CDR3 has 17 residues. In DNA, the CDR3 is TGTGCCAGCATCCAGGGGGGACTAGAATGGATCCCAGATACGCAGTATTTT. Its protein is CASIQGGLEWIPDTQYF.

This clone was observed a few times. The rearrangement links TRBV27 to TRBJ1-1; 10 nucleotides match TRBD1. Trimming at V came to 6 bases and at J to 9 bases, leaving 13 bases not matched to a gene. Per germline, CDR1 MNHEY and CDR2 SMNVEV (reference sequence). The CDR3 consists of 15 residues. The CDR3 spells CASRGLGDRGGQAFF. For the CDR3, the DNA is TGTGCCAGCAGGGGCCTGGGGGACAGGGGAGGTCAAGCTTTCTTT.

The rearrangement joins TRBV6-5 to TRBJ1-6; D is perhaps TRBD1 (6 bases). Looked up from germline, CDR1 is MNHEY and CDR2 is SVGAGI. Trimming removed 7 bases from V and 7 bases from J, with 11 bases in between. CDR3 size: 13 residues. CDR3 nucleotide sequence: TGTGCCAGCATTGGACAGCAGAATTCACCCCTCCACTTT. It yields the protein CASIGQQNSPLHF.

The rearrangement joins TRBV5-6 to TRBJ2-7, with unresolved D. Trimming removed 0 bases from V and 2 bases from J, with 6 bases in between. Germline CDR1 SGHDT, CDR2 YYEEEE. The length of the CDR3 is 13 residues. The CDR3 protein is CASSLGRAYEQYF. CDR3 nucleotide sequence: TGTGCCAGCAGCTTGGGAAGAGCCTACGAGCAGTACTTC.

The rearrangement joins TRBV2 to TRBJ2-7, with a weak D call TRBD1 (5 bases). With 7 bases removed from V and 4 bases from J, the gap between germline ends came to 17 bases. The germline CDR1 and CDR2 sequences are SNHLY and FYNNEI. CDR3 length: 14 amino acids. This CDR3 reads CASTEGARAYEQYF. The CDR3 nucleotides read TGTGCCAGCACCGAAGGGGCAAGGGCGTACGAGCAGTACTTC.

This clone was detected once. The chain is built from TRBV19 and TRBJ2-1; 11 nucleotides match TRBD2. J was trimmed by 7 bases and V by 5 bases; bases with no gene match: 16. CDR3 length: 18 amino acids. The germline CDR1 and CDR2 sequences are LNHDA and SQIVND (reference sequence). CDR3 bases: TGTGCCAGTAGTCCAGTTGCGGGACTAGCGGTCCTCCAGAATGAGCAGTTCTTC. It codes for CASSPVAGLAVLQNEQFF.

The chain links TRBV3-1 (or the pseudogene TRBV3-2) to TRBJ2-5; no reliable D call. The CDR3 length is 13 residues. Deletions cut 2 bases from V and 5 bases from J, with 9 bases between. Germline loops: CDR1 LGHDT, CDR2 YNNKEL (reference sequence). The CDR3 DNA is TGTGCCAGCAGCCAACTGTCAAGCGAGACCCAGTACTTC. Translated: CASSQLSSETQYF.

V and J are TRBV6-5 and TRBJ1-6, with TRBD1 matching over 8 bases. V shed 10 bases and J 7 bases; nucleotides not matched to a gene: 9. The CDR3 has 14 amino acids. The germline CDR1 and CDR2 sequences are MNHEY and SVGAGI. Here the CDR3 DNA reads TGTGCCACCCACCCGACAGGGGCCAATTCACCCCTCCACTTT. Translated, it gives CATHPTGANSPLHF.

The chain combines TRBV29-1 with TRBJ2-1, with a tentative D call TRBD2 (6 bases). From germline, CDR1 is SQVTM and CDR2 ANQGSEA. The CDR3 loop spans 14 amino acids. The CDR3 DNA sequence: TGCAGTCTCTCGGGGGAGGTCTCCTACAATGAGCAGTTCTTC. It translates to CSLSGEVSYNEQFF.

The chain has TRBV18 and TRBJ1-3; D perhaps matches TRBD1 (5 bases). The V end was cut by 0 bases, the J end by 0 bases, with 12 bases between. This CDR3 contains 17 residues. Germline V CDR1 and CDR2: KGHSH, LQKENI. This CDR3 is CASSPPQGAYSGNTIYF. DNA for the CDR3: TGTGCCAGCTCACCACCCCAAGGGGCCTACTCTGGAAACACCATATATTTT.

The chain carries TRBV9 and TRBJ2-3; D unclear. The germline V gene encodes CDR1 SGDLS and CDR2 YYNGEE. This CDR3 comprises 13 residues. V lost 3 bases to trimming and J lost 3 bases, with 8 bases between them. The CDR3 DNA sequence: TGTGCCAGCAGCGCCCTTTTGACAGATACGCAGTATTTT. Protein sequence: CASSALLTDTQYF.

This clone was picked up a small number of times. The rearrangement joins TRBV7-6 to TRBJ1-6, with a weak D call TRBD1 (6 bases). With 5 bases removed from V and 0 bases from J, the gap between germline ends came to 8 bases. CDR3 length equals 15 residues. Per germline, CDR1 SGHVS and CDR2 FNYEAQ. The CDR3 coding sequence is TGTGCCAGCAGCGAGGGGGTCTCCTATAATTCACCCCTCCACTTT. Its translation is CASSEGVSYNSPLHF.

The J gene is TRBJ2-1, the V gene TRBV9; 11 bases are shared with TRBD2. The germline V gene has CDR1 SGDLS and CDR2 YYNGEE. The CDR3 runs to 16 residues. Unmatched junction bases numbered 6, after V lost 2 bases and J lost 5 bases. The DNA for the CDR3 is TGTGCCAGCAGCGTTTCCCCTAGCGGGGGGCACAATGAGCAGTTCTTC. This translates into CASSVSPSGGHNEQFF.

This chain links TRBV27 with TRBJ2-5, with 10 bases identical to TRBD2. Unmatched junction bases numbered 5, after V lost 2 bases and J lost 5 bases. The CDR3 length is 15 residues. CDR1 is MNHEY, CDR2 SMNVEV, per germline (reference sequence). The CDR3 nucleotides are TGTGCCAGCAGTTTAGGAGGACTAGCGGTTGAGACCCAGTACTTC. Amino acids: CASSLGGLAVETQYF.

This chain connects TRBV30 to TRBJ1-2, with 9 bases fitting TRBD1. Germline CDR1 is GTSNPN and CDR2 is SVGIG (reference sequence). The CDR3 runs to 16 residues. The trim removed 0 bases at V and 6 bases at J, leaving 11 bases unmatched. CDR3 region: CAWSVRDRVFRNGYTF. CDR3 nucleotide sequence: TGTGCCTGGAGTGTGCGGGACAGGGTTTTTAGGAATGGCTACACCTTC.

This clone appeared a single time. As DNA, the CDR3 is TGCGCCAGCAGCTTAAACAGCCCAGATACGGGGGAGCTGTTTTTT. Amino acids: CASSLNSPDTGELFF. The chain joins TRBV5-1 to TRBJ2-2, with D uncertain. Looked up from germline, CDR1 is SGHRS and CDR2 is YFSETQ. Trimming left V 2 bases short and J 8 bases short, with 16 bases between. The CDR3 length is 15 residues. Filled out from reference TRBV5-1 and TRBJ2-2, the complete variable domain reads KAGVTQTPRYLIKTRGQQVTLSCSPISGHRSVSWYQQTPGQGLQFLFEYFSETQRNKGNFPGRFSGRQFSNSRSEMNVSTLELGDSALYLCASSLNSPDTGELFFGEGSRLTVL.

The V call is TRBV6-1, the J call TRBJ1-5; D is perhaps TRBD1 (5 bases). CDR3 length: 14 amino acids. V lost 1 base to trimming and J lost 5 bases, with 9 bases between them. Per the germline V gene, CDR1 is MNHNS and CDR2 is SASEGT. The CDR3, as DNA: TGTGCCAGCAGTGAAGGGGGAGGGGATCAGCCCCAGCATTTT. Amino acids: CASSEGGGDQPQHF.

This chain uses TRBV28 with TRBJ1-4; weak D call: TRBD1 (5 bases). Germline CDR1 MDHEN, CDR2 SYDVKM. The CDR3 totals 15 residues. V was shortened by 3 bases and J by 7 bases, with 15 bases between the two germline ends. CDR3 sequence reads: CASSFNRGRIEKLFF. CDR3 nucleotide sequence: TGTGCCAGCAGTTTCAATAGGGGCCGTATTGAAAAACTGTTTTTT.

The chain couples TRBV27 to TRBJ1-1, with D unclear. Germline V gene sequence: CDR1 MNHEY, CDR2 SMNVEV (reference sequence). The CDR3 is 11 residues long. With 6 bases removed from V and 2 bases from J, the gap between germline ends came to 4 bases. The CDR3 DNA sequence: TGTGCCAGCAGCACAAACACTGAAGCTTTCTTT. This codes for CASSTNTEAFF.